Listed below are T cell receptor beta chains from one sample, sequenced in a study of T cell repertoires in cytomegalovirus infection. Antigens for these TCRs are unknown. MiXCR, applied by TCRdb to the reads, yields one record per CDR3 protein. This table holds 650,000 to 900,000 distinct CDR3 sequences, about 30% found once. This material consisted of cultured CD8+ T cells from PBMCs, taken from culture after CMV antigen stimulation. These receptors were taken from a human donor in good health (CMV status not recorded). Some clones in this sample may be carry-over from other donors' samples. CDR3s include the opening cysteine and the closing phenylalanine or tryptophan. The D gene is left open where the match is weak. Rows may omit the clone size; those that give it use once, few, many or a size class.

TRBJ1-2,NA,NA,TRBV25-1,CASSGRGLGF,TGTGCCAGCAGTGGTCGAGGACTGGGCTTC
TRBJ1-6,NA,NA,TRBV5-4,CASSPDLPYNSPLHF,TGTGCCAGCAGCCCCGACCTACCATATAATTCACCCCTCCACTTT
TRBJ2-2,TRBD1,many,TRBV7-3,CASSLGTGAKPNTGELFF,TGTGCCAGCAGCTTAGGTACAGGGGCCAAGCCGAACACCGGGGAGCTGTTTTTT
TRBJ2-5,NA,NA,TRBV7-6,CASSLAGARLETQYF,TGTGCCAGCAGCTTAGCCGGGGCTAGATTAGAGACCCAGTACTTC
TRBJ1-2,NA,few,TRBV6-2/TRBV6-3,CASSYGWDISGYTF,TGTGCCAGCAGTTACGGGTGGGACATCTCCGGCTACACCTTC
TRBJ1-1,TRBD1,NA,TRBV19,CASSMRDRWDTEAFF,TGTGCCAGTAGTATGCGGGACAGGTGGGACACTGAAGCTTTCTTT
TRBJ2-1,TRBD2,few,TRBV6-5,CASSAGLAGGYNEQFF,TGTGCCAGCAGTGCTGGACTAGCGGGGGGCTACAATGAGCAGTTCTTC
TRBJ1-5,NA,NA,TRBV7-8,CASSSYAVSGRENQPQHF,TGTGCCAGCAGCTCGTACGCCGTCTCGGGGCGTGAAAATCAGCCCCAGCATTTT
TRBJ2-1,NA,few,TRBV6-1,CASSYRAMGYNEQFF,TGTGCCAGCAGCTATAGAGCGATGGGGTACAATGAGCAGTTCTTC
TRBJ2-5,NA,few,TRBV7-9,CASSDGPRETQYF,TGTGCCAGCAGCGATGGTCCCAGGGAGACCCAGTACTTC
TRBJ1-4,TRBD1,many,TRBV7-2,CASSLAWTGGEEKLFF,TGTGCCAGCAGCTTAGCGTGGACAGGGGGGGAGGAAAAACTGTTTTTT
TRBJ1-2,NA,many,TRBV7-9,CASSLDRGLGYGYTF,TGTGCCAGCAGCTTAGACCGGGGGCTCGGCTATGGCTACACCTTC
TRBJ1-5,NA,NA,TRBV11-3,CASSTTGSPVNQPQHF,TGTGCCAGCAGCACAACAGGGTCCCCAGTCAATCAGCCCCAGCATTTT
TRBJ2-1,TRBD1,few,TRBV6-1,CASSPSPPHRGRDEQFF,TGTGCCAGCAGTCCAAGCCCCCCACACAGGGGGCGGGATGAGCAGTTCTTC
TRBJ2-3,NA,few,TRBV7-3,CASSLHNADTQYF,TGTGCCAGCAGCTTACACAATGCAGATACGCAGTATTTT
TRBJ1-1,TRBD1,few,TRBV19,CASSITGDRNTEAFF,TGTGCCAGTAGTATTACAGGGGACCGGAACACTGAAGCTTTCTTT
TRBJ1-6,NA,many,TRBV7-8,CASSFGNSPLHF,TGTGCCAGCAGCTTCGGGAATTCACCCCTCCACTTT
TRBJ1-2,NA,NA,TRBV12-3/TRBV12-4,CASSFLTDYGYTF,TGTGCCAGCAGTTTCTTAACAGACTATGGCTACACCTTC
TRBJ1-2,TRBD1,NA,TRBV27,CASSGQGAYGYTF,TGTGCCAGCAGTGGACAGGGGGCCTATGGCTACACCTTC
TRBJ1-2,NA,few,TRBV27,CASSRSDFYGYTF,TGTGCCAGCAGCCGTTCCGACTTCTATGGCTACACCTTC
TRBJ2-1,NA,once,TRBV2,CAGLRQNYNEQFF,TGTGCCGGTCTGAGACAAAACTACAATGAGCAGTTCTTC
TRBJ1-2,NA,NA,TRBV27,CASSLISGNYGYTF,TGTGCCAGCAGTTTAATTTCCGGGAACTATGGCTACACCTTC
TRBJ2-3,NA,few,TRBV4-2,CASSQEVGARTQYF,TGTGCCAGCAGCCAAGAAGTGGGCGCGAGAACGCAGTATTTT
TRBJ2-2,TRBD1,NA,TRBV24-1,CATSDNRGQAGELFF,TGTGCCACCAGTGACAACAGGGGGCAGGCCGGGGAGCTGTTTTTT
TRBJ2-3,TRBD1,NA,TRBV6-5,CASSYLFGGQSSTDTQYF,TGTGCCAGCAGTTACCTCTTTGGGGGACAGTCTAGCACAGATACGCAGTATTTT
TRBJ1-4,NA,few,TRBV7-9,CASSTTALGTNEKLFF,TGTGCCAGCAGCACGACAGCCCTGGGGACTAATGAAAAACTGTTTTTT
TRBJ2-3,NA,many,TRBV7-8,CASTSPGTHTDTQYF,TGTGCCAGCACCTCGCCGGGGACCCACACAGATACGCAGTATTTT
TRBJ2-7,TRBD2,few,TRBV4-1,CASSRAGGMNEQYF,TGCGCCAGCAGCAGAGCGGGGGGGATGAACGAGCAGTACTTC
TRBJ2-2,NA,few,TRBV29-1,CSVEVQGGTGELFF,TGCAGCGTTGAAGTTCAGGGAGGCACCGGGGAGCTGTTTTTT
TRBJ2-7,NA,NA,TRBV2,CASSVAGNYEQYF,TGTGCCAGCAGTGTGGCGGGGAACTACGAGCAGTACTTC
TRBJ2-7,TRBD2,few,TRBV25-1,CASSDGLAGIYEQYF,TGTGCCAGCAGTGATGGTCTAGCGGGGATCTACGAGCAGTACTTC
TRBJ1-6,TRBD1,once,TRBV6-4,CASSDSYRGYSSYNSPLHF,TGTGCCAGCAGTGACAGTTACAGGGGGTATAGCTCCTATAATTCACCCCTCCACTTT